Sequencing of this T cell receptor beta chain was carried out in a study of shared T cell receptors in the human thymus. V was pared by 6 bases and J by 1 base, with 15 bases between. Germline V gene lookup returns CDR1 SGHTA and CDR2 FQGNSA. The CDR3 is made up of 15 amino acids. The data were produced by immunoSEQ multiplex PCR, yet TCRdb's version contains in-frame clones alone and is incomplete. The sample carries 550,000 to 800,000 clones, roughly 88% recorded once. The same data also went into a second study, on human thymus T cells. From that paper: Corrective surgery for congenital heart defects was being performed on the healthy Finnish infants who were the donors. In corrective heart surgery, resections were taken, and these provided the thymus tissue. It looked as if thymic and blood repertoires used V and J genes in a biased way. Related work showed strongly overlapping thymic repertoires across unrelated individuals.

The V gene is TRBV7-2, the J gene TRBJ1-1; perhaps TRBD1 as D (5 bases). The clonotype was recovered from a girl under two years old with a congenital heart defect. Sequencing was performed on thymocytes. CDR3 nucleotide sequence: TGTGCCAGCAGAAAGGGGTACAGCAAGAACACTGAAGCTTTCTTT. The encoded protein is CASRKGYSKNTEAFF.